The next 26 T cell receptor beta chains were all read from a single sample in a study of long-term antiretroviral therapy in people with HIV. Version v3.0 of the immunoSEQ assay was performed at survey level. Produced via immunoSEQ multiplex PCR; TCRdb's table is partial and in-frame only. The profile shows 15,000 to 20,000 clones, 80% to 90% of them singletons. Here the sequenced sample was unsorted PBMCs, taken 4.2 years after starting antiretroviral therapy. These receptors were taken from a man between 45 and 60 years old with HIV.

V is TRBV28 and J is TRBJ2-7; D unresolved. Germline V lookup: CDR1 MDHEN, CDR2 SYDVKM. The CDR3 runs 12 residues. The V and J ends lost 6 bases and 4 bases respectively, with 10 bases between them. The CDR3 is CASSVLEYEQYF. CDR3 nucleotides: TGTGCCAGCAGCGTGTTGGAATACGAGCAGTACTTC.

The rearrangement joins TRBV25-1 to TRBJ1-2; D perhaps matches TRBD1 (5 bases). Germline V gene data show CDR1 as MGHDK and CDR2 as SYGVNS. This CDR3 is built from 13 residues. Trimming removed 7 bases at V and 3 bases at J, with 12 bases between. CDR3 nucleotide sequence: TGTGCCAGCAATGCTGGGGCAGACTATGGCTACACCTTC. Translation: CASNAGADYGYTF.

The J gene is TRBJ1-5, the V gene TRBV23-1; TRBD1 is a possible D gene (6 bases). TRBV23-1 is marked as an open reading frame, function uncertain. V was cut by 5 bases and J by 6 bases, with 14 bases left in between. The CDR3 totals 14 residues. CDR3 sequence: CASSGGGLGQPQHF. CDR3 coding DNA: TGCGCCAGCAGTGGAGGGGGATTAGGTCAGCCCCAGCATTTT.

The rearrangement links TRBV19 to TRBJ1-5; 8 positions agree with TRBD1. Trimming cost V 0 bases and J 2 bases; bases outside gene matches: 6. Germline CDR1 reads LNHDA; CDR2 reads SQIVND (reference sequence). This CDR3 comprises 17 residues. This CDR3 is CASSIEGRGRGNQPQHF. The CDR3, as DNA: TGTGCCAGTAGTATAGAGGGCAGGGGGCGAGGCAATCAGCCCCAGCATTTT.

The chain combines TRBV5-1 with TRBJ2-4; no clear D. Germline V gives CDR1 SGHRS, CDR2 YFSETQ. V lost 7 bases and J lost 1, with 3 bases in between. There are 11 residues in the CDR3. In DNA, the CDR3 is TGCGCCAGCGAGGCCAAAAACATTCAGTACTTC. Protein product: CASEAKNIQYF.

V is TRBV4-3 and J is TRBJ2-1, with 10 bases fitting TRBD2. The CDR3 extends over 15 amino acids. J lost 10 bases, V lost 1 base, and 7 bases had no gene match. Germline V gene data show CDR1 as LGHNA and CDR2 as YSLEER. CDR3 nucleotides: TGCGCCAGCAGCCAAGGATTAGGGACTAGCGACGAGCAGTTCTTC. Its translation: CASSQGLGTSDEQFF.

The chain has TRBV4-1 and TRBJ2-7, with D maybe TRBD2 (7 bases). V lost 1 base, J lost 3 bases, and 13 bases lay in between. CDR3 length: 15 amino acids. Germline CDR1 reads MGHRA; CDR2 reads YSYEKL. The CDR3 DNA follows: TGCGCCAGCAGCCAAGGCCCGGGGGGCAACTACGAGCAGTACTTC. Amino acids: CASSQGPGGNYEQYF.

The genes are TRBV30 and TRBJ1-4; D gene unclear. The CDR3 has 13 residues. Trimming took 2 bases from V and 4 from J, leaving 8 bases between them. Germline V gene lookup returns CDR1 GTSNPN and CDR2 SVGIG (reference sequence). CDR3 sequence reads: CAWSRQVNEKLFF. CDR3 sequence (DNA): TGTGCCTGGAGTAGGCAGGTTAATGAAAAACTGTTTTTT.

V usage is TRBV6-6 and J usage is TRBJ2-7; 9 bases match TRBD1. Unmatched junction bases numbered 4, after V lost 8 bases and J lost 2 bases. This CDR3 has 13 residues. Germline values: CDR1 MNHNY, CDR2 SVGAGI (reference sequence). CDR3 DNA: TGTGCCAGCGGACAGGGGAGTACCTACGAGCAGTACTTC. It codes for CASGQGSTYEQYF.

V and J are TRBV25-1 and TRBJ2-1; 8 bases are shared with TRBD1. V was pared by 2 bases and J by 4 bases, with 1 base of the junction left unmatched. CDR3 length: 14 residues. Looked up from germline, CDR1 is MGHDK and CDR2 is SYGVNS. CDR3: CASSEDRGYNEQFF. In DNA form, the CDR3 reads TGTGCCAGCAGTGAAGACAGGGGATACAATGAGCAGTTCTTC. The full variable domain, rest sourced from reference TRBV25-1 and TRBJ2-1, is EADIYQTPRYLVIGTGKKITLECSQTMGHDKMYWYQQDPGMELHLIHYSYGVNSTEKGDLSSESTVSRIRTEHFPLTLESARPSHTSQYLCASSEDRGYNEQFFGPGTRLTVL.

The chain is built from TRBV28 and TRBJ1-2, with unresolved D. The germline V and J ends were trimmed by 5 bases and 2 bases, with 0 bases remaining between them. This CDR3 has 10 amino acids. Germline V CDR1 and CDR2: MDHEN, SYDVKM. CDR3 protein: CASSNYGYTF. The CDR3 coding sequence is TGTGCCAGCAGTAACTATGGCTACACCTTC.

This chain links TRBV6-5 with TRBJ2-7; 7 nucleotides align to TRBD1. The CDR3 spans 14 residues. V gave up 5 bases and J gave up 2 bases; unmatched junction bases: 6. CDR1 and CDR2 from the germline V gene are MNHEY and SVGAGI. The CDR3 coding sequence is TGTGCCAGCAGTATAGGACAGGACCCCTACGAGCAGTACTTC. Translation gives CASSIGQDPYEQYF.

J is TRBJ1-5 and V is TRBV29-1; perhaps TRBD1 as D (5 bases). V was clipped by 4 bases and J by 2 bases, with 15 bases between them. The CDR3 length is 15 residues. Per the germline V gene, CDR1 is SQVTM and CDR2 is ANQGSEA. CDR3 nucleotide sequence: TGCAGCGTTGTGTCTCCAGGGAGCGGCAATCAGCCCCAGCATTTT. Encoded protein: CSVVSPGSGNQPQHF.

Sample share makes this clone medium-sized. CDR3 DNA: TGTGCCAGCAGCTCCACCGGGACAGGGGCCGGATACGAGCAGTACTTC. The encoded protein is CASSSTGTGAGYEQYF. The chain combines TRBV13 with TRBJ2-7; 10 bases align to TRBD1. Germline loops: CDR1 PRHDT, CDR2 FYEKMQ (reference sequence). The CDR3 has 16 amino acids. J gave up 4 bases and V 4 bases, and 10 bases lay outside the gene matches.

The chain recombines TRBV6-1 with TRBJ1-6; D is undetermined. The CDR3 consists of 17 residues. V was clipped by 3 bases and J by 0 bases, with 12 bases between them. Germline-derived CDR1 and CDR2 are MNHNS and SASEGT. The CDR3 loop is CASSERSSNSYNSPLHF. CDR3 nucleotide sequence: TGTGCCAGCAGTGAGCGGTCAAGTAACTCCTATAATTCACCCCTCCACTTT.

J is TRBJ2-2 and V is TRBV19, with TRBD1 matching 10 bases. The V segment lost 5 bases and the J segment 5 bases; nucleotides outside the gene matches: 5. Germline V CDR1 and CDR2: LNHDA, SQIVND (reference sequence). The CDR3 contains 15 residues. The CDR3 DNA follows: TGTGCCAGTAGTGCCCGGACAGGGGGTACCGGGGAGCTGTTTTTT. Translated: CASSARTGGTGELFF.

This clone has just a few counts. This chain joins TRBV5-5 and TRBJ1-6; no reliable D call. The CDR3 sequence is 15 residues long. Germline V CDR1 and CDR2: SGHKS, YYEKEE (reference sequence). V was clipped by 1 base and J by 8 bases, with 13 bases between them. CDR3 loop: CASSLFPVMDSPLHF. In DNA form, the CDR3 reads TGTGCCAGCAGCTTGTTTCCGGTGATGGATTCACCCCTCCACTTT.

The chain couples TRBV7-2 to TRBJ2-7; 13 bases are a match to TRBD2. V shed 5 bases, J shed 0 bases, and the junction held 4 bases outside the gene matches. Germline V gene sequence: CDR1 SGHTA, CDR2 FQGNSA. This CDR3 comprises 16 residues. In DNA, the CDR3 is TGTGCCAGCAGCCTGGGACTAGCGGGGACCTCCTACGAGCAGTACTTC. This sequence encodes CASSLGLAGTSYEQYF.

The V and J genes are TRBV19 and TRBJ2-1, with D possibly being TRBD1 or TRBD2 (5 bases each). V dropped 11 bases and J dropped 7 bases, with 21 bases sitting between them. This CDR3 region has 14 residues. CDR1 is LNHDA, CDR2 SQIVND, per germline (reference sequence). The CDR3, as DNA: TGTGCCGCCTCCCACCGGGGCGCCCTGAATGAGCAGTTCTTC. Protein: CAASHRGALNEQFF. The full variable domain, with the rest looked up from reference TRBV19 and TRBJ2-1, is DGGITQSPKYLFRKEGQNVTLSCEQNLNHDAMYWYRQDPGQGLRLIYYSQIVNDFQKGDIAEGYSVSREKKESFPLTVTSAQKNPTAFYLCAASHRGALNEQFFGPGTRLTVL.

This sequence joins TRBV7-6 and TRBJ2-7; 8 nucleotides match TRBD1. Germline V lookup: CDR1 SGHVS, CDR2 FNYEAQ. The CDR3 contains 16 residues. Unmatched junction bases numbered 8, after V lost 2 bases and J lost 2 bases. CDR3 sequence: CASSLTPGQGAYEQYF. DNA for the CDR3: TGTGCCAGCAGCTTAACTCCAGGACAGGGAGCCTACGAGCAGTACTTC.

The gene calls are TRBV6-5 and TRBJ2-2, with no clear D. The CDR3 spans 12 residues. The V gene lost 6 bases and the J gene lost 5 bases, with 7 bases spanning the gap. From germline, CDR1 is MNHEY and CDR2 SVGAGI. The CDR3 reads CASSPPTGELFF. The CDR3 DNA reads TGTGCCAGCAGCCCGCCGACCGGGGAGCTGTTTTTT.

The chain is built from TRBV29-1 and TRBJ2-2; a possible D gene is TRBD2 (6 bases). CDR3 length equals 12 residues. Trimming left V 7 bases short and J 7 bases short, with 13 bases between. CDR1 is SQVTM, CDR2 ANQGSEA, per germline. CDR3 protein: CSGGAAGGELFF. CDR3 DNA: TGCAGCGGCGGGGCTGCGGGCGGGGAGCTGTTTTTT.

This clone came up once. The chain combines TRBV5-5 with TRBJ2-1, with D perhaps matching TRBD2 (7 bases). The CDR3 spans 16 residues. In germline, CDR1 is SGHKS, CDR2 YYEKEE (reference sequence). V dropped 3 bases and J dropped 1 base, with 14 bases sitting between them. CDR3 protein: CASSSGAGVSYNEQFF. The CDR3 DNA is TGTGCCAGCAGCTCGGGGGCGGGGGTATCCTACAATGAGCAGTTCTTC.

This chain links TRBV6-5 with TRBJ2-6, with D perhaps being TRBD1 or TRBD2 (5 bases each). From germline, CDR1 is MNHEY and CDR2 SVGAGI. CDR3 length: 15 residues. V was cut by 6 bases and J by 4 bases, with 13 bases left in between. CDR3 DNA sequence: TGTGCCAGCAGGAGAGGGGAATCCGGGGCCAACGTCCTGACTTTC. Its translation is CASRRGESGANVLTF.

The J gene is TRBJ1-1, the V gene TRBV5-6; no firm D call. The germline V and J ends were trimmed by 0 bases and 1 base, with 10 bases remaining between them. In germline, CDR1 is SGHDT, CDR2 YYEEEE. CDR3 size: 15 residues. The CDR3: CASSLGLASNTEAFF. As DNA, the CDR3 is TGTGCCAGCAGCTTGGGTTTGGCTTCGAACACTGAAGCTTTCTTT.

J is TRBJ1-6 and V is TRBV9; possibly TRBD1 for D (6 bases). Trimming cost V 0 bases and J 0 bases, with 10 bases left between them. The germline V gene encodes CDR1 SGDLS and CDR2 YYNGEE. The CDR3 covers 17 residues. CDR3 bases: TGTGCCAGCAGCGTAGGAGAACAGGGCTCCTATAATTCACCCCTCCACTTT. This encodes CASSVGEQGSYNSPLHF.